These 3 T cell receptor beta chains were all obtained from the same sample, sequenced in a study of shared clonotypes between healthy human individuals. Sequenced by immunoSEQ multiplex PCR; TCRdb stores in-frame clones only, minus some. The profile shows about 1.9 million clones, around 95% of them singletons. Naive CD8 cells, CD45RO-negative and positively selected for CCR7, excluded terminally differentiated effector memory CD45RA+ cells. Sequencing was carried out using naive CD8+ T cells from PBMCs. These receptor sequences come from a young man in good health. Some clones in this sample may be carry-over from other donors' samples.

J is TRBJ2-1 and V is TRBV7-9, with D uncertain. The CDR3 has 14 amino acids. Germline V gives CDR1 SEHNR, CDR2 FQNEAQ (reference sequence). V gave up 1 base and J gave up 8 bases, with 12 bases separating them. The CDR3 loop is CASSLGYMGHEQFF. CDR3 DNA sequence: TGTGCCAGCAGCTTAGGGTACATGGGTCATGAGCAGTTCTTC.

The chain is built from TRBV7-9 and TRBJ2-7, with 7 bases that match TRBD1. This CDR3 spans 13 amino acids. The germline CDR1 and CDR2 sequences are SEHNR and FQNEAQ (reference sequence). Germline trimming cut 6 bases from V and 5 bases from J; bases unmatched to any gene: 7. In nucleotides, the CDR3 is TGTGCCAGCAGAGGTGGAACAGGGGACGAGCAGTACTTC. Encoded protein: CASRGGTGDEQYF.

J is TRBJ2-1 and V is TRBV25-1, with D possibly being TRBD2 (7 bases). The CDR3 covers 15 residues. Germline V lookup: CDR1 MGHDK, CDR2 SYGVNS. V lost 7 bases to trimming and J lost 10 bases, with 23 bases between them. In DNA form, the CDR3 reads TGTGCCAGCACCGGAGGGGGGGTCCGTCGGAAGGAGCAGTTCTTC. Its translation is CASTGGGVRRKEQFF. Using reference TRBV25-1 and TRBJ2-1 for the parts outside the CDR3, the full variable domain is EADIYQTPRYLVIGTGKKITLECSQTMGHDKMYWYQQDPGMELHLIHYSYGVNSTEKGDLSSESTVSRIRTEHFPLTLESARPSHTSQYLCASTGGGVRRKEQFFGPGTRLTVL.